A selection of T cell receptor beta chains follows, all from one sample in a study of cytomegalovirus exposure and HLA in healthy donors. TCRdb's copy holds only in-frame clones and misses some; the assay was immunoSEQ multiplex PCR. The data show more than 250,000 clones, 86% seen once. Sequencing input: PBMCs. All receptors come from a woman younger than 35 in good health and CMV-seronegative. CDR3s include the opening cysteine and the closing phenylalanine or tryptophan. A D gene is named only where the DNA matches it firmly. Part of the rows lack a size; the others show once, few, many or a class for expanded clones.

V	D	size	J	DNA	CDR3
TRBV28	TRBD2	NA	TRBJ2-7	TGTGCCAGCCCTCCGGGACTAGCGGGAGAGGACCACGAGCAGTACTTC	CASPPGLAGEDHEQYF
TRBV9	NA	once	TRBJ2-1	TGTGCCAGCAGCGTCGAAGGGCGGGACTACAATGAGCAGTTCTTC	CASSVEGRDYNEQFF
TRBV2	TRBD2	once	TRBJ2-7	TGTGCCAGCAGGAGGACTAGCGGGACCTACGAGCAGTACTTC	CASRRTSGTYEQYF
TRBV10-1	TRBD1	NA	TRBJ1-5	TGCGCCAGCAGTGAGTCGAGGGACAGCGTTTATAGCAATCAGCCCCAGCATTTT	CASSESRDSVYSNQPQHF
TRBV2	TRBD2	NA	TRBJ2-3	TGTGCCAGCAGGCGACTAGCGGGAGACCCGACAGATACGCAGTATTTT	CASRRLAGDPTDTQYF
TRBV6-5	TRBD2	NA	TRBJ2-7	TGTGCCAGCAGGAACTTAGCGGGAGGCACCTACGAGCAGTACTTC	CASRNLAGGTYEQYF
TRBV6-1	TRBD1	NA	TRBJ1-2	TGTGCCAGCAGTTCCGGACAGGGGGCTTCTGGCTACACCTTC	CASSSGQGASGYTF
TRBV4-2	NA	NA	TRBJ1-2	TGTGCCAGCAGCCAAGAAACTTTGGGAGAACCCAAATATGGCTACACCTTC	CASSQETLGEPKYGYTF
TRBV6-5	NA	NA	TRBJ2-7	TGTGCCAGCAGTTACGTGTCGGGAACCTACGAGCAGTACTTC	CASSYVSGTYEQYF
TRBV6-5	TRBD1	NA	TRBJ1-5	TGTGCCAGCAGTTGGGACAGTCGCAATCAGCCCCAGCATTTT	CASSWDSRNQPQHF
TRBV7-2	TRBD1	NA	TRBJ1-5	TGTGCCAGCAGCTTAGCACAGGGGGCGGTCGGGCAGCCCCAGCATTTT	CASSLAQGAVGQPQHF
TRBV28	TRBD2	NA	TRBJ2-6	TGTGCCAGCAGACATACTAGCGGGAGCTCTGGGGCCAACGTCCTGACTTTC	CASRHTSGSSGANVLTF
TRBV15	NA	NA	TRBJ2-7	TGTGCCACCAGCCGCCGGGACTCGCCGCGGGAGCAGTACTTC	CATSRRDSPREQYF
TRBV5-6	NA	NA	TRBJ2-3	TGTGCCAGCAGCAACAAACCGTATACGCAGTATTTT	CASSNKPYTQYF
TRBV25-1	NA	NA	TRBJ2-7	TGTGCCAGCAGTGATCAGGTCCCCTACGAGCAGTACTTC	CASSDQVPYEQYF
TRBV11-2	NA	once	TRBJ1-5	TGTGCCAGCAGCTTAGATACAGGGTTGCATCAGCCCCAGCATTTT	CASSLDTGLHQPQHF
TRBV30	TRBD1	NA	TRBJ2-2	TGTGCCTGCAACTCCGGGACAGGGTCTGGGGAGCTGTTTTTT	CACNSGTGSGELFF
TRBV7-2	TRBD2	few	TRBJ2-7	TGTGCCAGCAGCTTTAGCGGGAAGGGCTCCTACGAGCAGTACTTC	CASSFSGKGSYEQYF
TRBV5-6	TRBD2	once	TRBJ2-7	TGTGCCAGCAGCTTGGAACTAGCGGCAACCTACGAGCAGTACTTC	CASSLELAATYEQYF
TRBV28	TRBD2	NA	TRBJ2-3	TGTGCCAGCAGTTTAGGGGGGGGACTGGCTAGCGGGAGCGTAGCAGATACGCAGTATTTT	CASSLGGGLASGSVADTQYF
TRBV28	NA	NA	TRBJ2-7	TGTGCCAGCAGTCCCCGGAGCACCTACGAGCAGTACTTC	CASSPRSTYEQYF
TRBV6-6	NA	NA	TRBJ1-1	TGTGCCAGCAGTTACTCACAGGGGAACACTGAAGCTTTCTTT	CASSYSQGNTEAFF
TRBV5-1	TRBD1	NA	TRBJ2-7	TGCGCCAGCAGCACCGGACAGGGGGAAGCCTACGAGCAGTACTTC	CASSTGQGEAYEQYF